Detailed here is one TCR beta chain. Its antigen is not identified. Treatment meaning: about 20 received Ad26.COV2.S at low or high dose, single or two shots; about 5 received placebo; per-sample allocation not given. Samples came from day 63 after the first vaccine or placebo injection. An Ad26 vector carrying the Wuhan-strain SARS-CoV-2 spike served as the vaccine. Profiled with immunoSEQ multiplex PCR; TCRdb holds only in-frame clones, not every one. The data contain 350,000 to 500,000 clones, 89% of them singletons. This sample is drawn from a study of Ad26.COV2.S vaccination and SARS-CoV-2 variants. General observations from the study: The TCR breadth and depth analyses may have produced an underestimate of total T cell responses.

V was trimmed by 8 bases and J by 4 bases, leaving 17 bases between them. Germline V gene lookup returns CDR1 SGHNT and CDR2 YENEEA. There are 15 residues in the CDR3. The V and J genes are TRBV11-3 and TRBJ1-4, with D possibly TRBD1 on 5 matching bases. The starting material was peripheral blood, obtained in a trial of Ad26.COV2.S vaccine versus placebo. The origin of this receptor is a person between 18 and 65 years old who received the Ad26.COV2.S COVID-19 vaccine or a placebo. In nucleotides, the CDR3 is TGTGCCAGCTCATTTGGGGGAGACAATAATGAAAAACTGTTTTTT. Translated, it gives CASSFGGDNNEKLFF.